This T cell receptor beta chain was obtained from a study of patients and donors after allogeneic stem cell transplantation. The CDR3 sequence is 16 residues long. J was trimmed by 6 bases and V by 5 bases; bases with no gene match: 14. The V gene's germline CDR1 is SGHNT and CDR2 YENEEA. TCRdb ran MiXCR on the RT-PCR reads and lists one entry per CDR3 protein. The repertoire holds roughly 940,000 distinct CDR3 sequences, with more than 15% as singletons. The rearrangement joins TRBV11-3 to TRBJ2-7, with 9 nucleotides matching TRBD1. Input material: blood, either unsorted or a sorted T cell fraction (not recorded which). This TCR came from a human donor who was either an allogeneic HSCT recipient or a stem cell or donor lymphocyte infusion donor (not recorded which). It is not recorded whose cells these are; they may come from a transplant donor. CDR3 nucleotide sequence: TGTGCCAGCAGCCTCCTCCGGACAGGGGCGGTGGGCGAGCAGTACTTC. Translating gives CASSLLRTGAVGEQYF.